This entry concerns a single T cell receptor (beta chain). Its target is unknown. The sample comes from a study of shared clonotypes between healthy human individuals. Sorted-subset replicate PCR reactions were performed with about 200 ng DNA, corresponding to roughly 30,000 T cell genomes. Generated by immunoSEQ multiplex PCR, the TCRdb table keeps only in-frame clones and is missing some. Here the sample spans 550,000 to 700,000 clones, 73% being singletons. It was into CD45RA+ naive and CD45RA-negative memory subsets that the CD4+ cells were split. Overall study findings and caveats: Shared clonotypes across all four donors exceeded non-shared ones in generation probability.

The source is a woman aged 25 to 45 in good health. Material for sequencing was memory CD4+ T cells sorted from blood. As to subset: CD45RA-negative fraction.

The CDR3, as DNA: TGTGCCAGCAGCATTATGGGGGAAAAACTGTTTTTT. Its protein product is CASSIMGEKLFF. J is TRBJ1-4 and V is TRBV28; D ambiguous. Germline V gives CDR1 MDHEN, CDR2 SYDVKM. The CDR3 has 12 residues. With 6 bases removed from V and 8 bases from J, the gap between germline ends came to 10 bases.